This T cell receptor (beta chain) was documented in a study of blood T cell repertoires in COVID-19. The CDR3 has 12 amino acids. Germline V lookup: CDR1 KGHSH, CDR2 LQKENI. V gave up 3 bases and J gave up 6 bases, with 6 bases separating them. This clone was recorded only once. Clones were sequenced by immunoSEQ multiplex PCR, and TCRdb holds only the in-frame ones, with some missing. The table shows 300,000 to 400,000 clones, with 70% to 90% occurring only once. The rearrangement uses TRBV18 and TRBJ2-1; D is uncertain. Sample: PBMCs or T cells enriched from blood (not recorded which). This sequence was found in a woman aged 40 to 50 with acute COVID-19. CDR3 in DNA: TGTGCCAGCTCACCTTACGGCAATGAGCAGTTCTTC. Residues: CASSPYGNEQFF.